The 31 T cell receptor beta chains in this list originate from one sample, sequenced in a study of T cells in Graves' hyperthyroidism and ophthalmopathy. RNA transcripts gave rise to amplified TCR beta CDR3 regions. HTBI primers drove first-round RT-PCR of the TCR CDR3. One entry per CDR3 protein, called by TCRdb with MiXCR from the multiplex PCR reads. The sample lists about 690,000 distinct CDR3 sequences, approximately 15% occurring once. The sequenced sample consisted of blood. These TCRs come from a man aged 45-65 years with Graves' hyperthyroidism.

There are a few counts of this clonotype. The chain is built from TRBV11-2 and TRBJ2-6; D uncertain. The CDR3 length is 16 residues. V lost 6 bases to trimming and J lost 0 bases, with 12 bases between them. Germline CDR1 reads SGHAT; CDR2 reads FQNNGV. CDR3 in DNA: TGTGCCAGCAGGCTGGACCCTGCCTCTGGGGCCAACGTCCTGACTTTC. This gives the protein CASRLDPASGANVLTF.

Many counts were recorded for this clonotype. The chain has TRBV2 and TRBJ2-2; TRBD2 aligns across 14 bases. CDR1 is SNHLY and CDR2 is FYNNEI in the germline V gene. There are 15 residues in the CDR3. V gave up 4 bases and J gave up 7 bases; unmatched junction bases: 2. The CDR3: CASSGGLAGGGELFF. CDR3 coding DNA: TGTGCCAGCAGTGGAGGACTAGCGGGAGGCGGGGAGCTGTTTTTT.

This clonotype was recorded many times. The junction shows a germline mismatch at one end, possibly a read error. This sequence joins TRBV11-2 and TRBJ1-3; TRBD1 matches 7 bases. The CDR3 runs 15 residues. CDR1 SGHAT and CDR2 FQNNGV come from the germline V gene. CDR3 DNA sequence: TGTGCCAGCAGCGTAGACAGGGCCTCTGGAAACACCATATATTTT. As protein: CASSVDRASGNTIYF.

The chain couples TRBV4-2 to TRBJ2-7; TRBD1 aligns across 9 bases. Germline values: CDR1 LGHNA, CDR2 YNFKEQ. With V trimmed by 1 base and J by 5 bases, 6 bases remained unmatched. The CDR3 is 15 residues long. In DNA, the CDR3 is TGTGCCAGCAGCCAAGGGGACAGGGCCATTGACGAGCAGTACTTC. Its protein product is CASSQGDRAIDEQYF.

This clonotype was counted between two and nine times. This chain links TRBV5-1 with TRBJ1-2, with TRBD1 matching over 7 bases. The V gene end was trimmed by 2 bases and the J gene end by 1 base; junction bases not matched to a gene: 8. Germline loops: CDR1 SGHRS, CDR2 YFSETQ. The CDR3 consists of 16 residues. CDR3 in DNA: TGCGCCAGCAGCTTTCCGGGACAGCCTTATAACTATGGCTACACCTTC. Its translation: CASSFPGQPYNYGYTF.

This clonotype showed up many times. The rearrangement uses TRBV2 and TRBJ2-7, with 7 bases matching TRBD2. Per germline, CDR1 SNHLY and CDR2 FYNNEI. V gave up 7 bases and J gave up 2 bases; unmatched junction bases: 8. This CDR3 has 14 residues. CDR3 protein: CASTPERGTYEQYF. CDR3 coding DNA: TGTGCCAGCACCCCGGAGCGGGGAACCTACGAGCAGTACTTC.

Ten or more counts support this clonotype. The CDR3 DNA is TGTGCCAGCAGTTCCCACGGGCAGTTCTTC. It encodes CASSSHGQFF. The gene calls are TRBV2 and TRBJ2-1; no clear D. The germline gives CDR1 SNHLY, CDR2 FYNNEI. The CDR3 has 10 amino acids. The V gene lost 5 bases and the J gene lost 12 bases, with 8 bases spanning the gap.

The chain joins TRBV28 to TRBJ2-2; D gene ambiguous. CDR3 length: 14 residues. Germline CDR1 reads MDHEN; CDR2 reads SYDVKM. The V end was cut by 4 bases, the J end by 4 bases, with 10 bases between. CDR3 DNA sequence: TGTGCCAGCAGTTCCCGTCTTGGCACCGGGGAGCTGTTTTTT. Its protein is CASSSRLGTGELFF.

The CDR3 DNA reads as TGTGCCAGCGGTAGTAGTTCCACCGGGGAGCTGTTTTTT. Its translation is CASGSSSTGELFF. This sequence joins TRBV12-3 or TRBV12-4 and TRBJ2-2; D uncertain. The V end was cut by 8 bases, the J end by 4 bases, with 11 bases between. The CDR3 contains 13 residues.

This rearrangement joins TRBV12-3 or TRBV12-4 to TRBJ2-3; D might be TRBD1 (6 bases). The CDR3 is made up of 15 amino acids. The germline V and J ends were trimmed by 7 bases and 2 bases, with 16 bases remaining between them. The CDR3 DNA reads as TGTGCCAGCAACCGGGACACTATCGACACAGATACGCAGTATTTT. It yields the protein CASNRDTIDTDTQYF.

This clonotype was recorded at least ten times. The chain employs TRBV27 and TRBJ2-7; 12 bases map to TRBD2. Losses at the gene ends were 5 bases for V and 7 bases for J; bases not matched to a gene: 15. Germline V gene lookup returns CDR1 MNHEY and CDR2 SMNVEV (reference sequence). CDR3 length: 17 amino acids. The DNA of the CDR3 is TGTGCCAGCAGTACGAGGGTGTCTAGCGGGAGGGCGGGGGAGCAGTACTTC. The encoded protein is CASSTRVSSGRAGEQYF.

This clonotype was recorded at least ten times. The CDR3 loop is CASSQTGKPPYEQYF. Here the CDR3 DNA reads TGTGCCAGCAGCCAGACAGGGAAACCCCCCTACGAGCAGTACTTC. V usage is TRBV28 and J usage is TRBJ2-7, with 7 bases fitting TRBD1. This CDR3 comprises 15 residues. CDR1 MDHEN and CDR2 SYDVKM come from the germline V gene. V lost 6 bases, J lost 2 bases, and 10 bases stayed unmatched.

The table lists this clonotype with many counts. V is TRBV3-1 and J is TRBJ2-1, with D perhaps matching TRBD2 (5 bases). Trimming cost V 7 bases and J 9 bases, with 16 bases left between them. The CDR3 sequence is 13 residues long. Germline CDR1 and CDR2: LGHDT and YNNKEL (reference sequence). The CDR3 spells CASNGLEFGEQFF. DNA for the CDR3: TGTGCCAGCAACGGACTGGAGTTCGGTGAGCAGTTCTTC.

This clonotype appeared a few times. V gene TRBV24-1 combines with J gene TRBJ2-7; D not resolved. Germline loops: CDR1 KGHDR, CDR2 SFDVKD. Trimming pared 1 base from V and 1 base from J, leaving 4 bases between. The CDR3 is made up of 13 amino acids. CDR3 in amino acids: CATSDFRSYEQYF. CDR3 sequence (DNA): TGTGCCACCAGTGATTTTCGGTCCTACGAGCAGTACTTC.

This clonotype was observed a handful of times. This sequence joins TRBV4-2 and TRBJ2-7; 9 bases agree with TRBD2. The germline V gene encodes CDR1 LGHNA and CDR2 YNFKEQ. The length of the CDR3 is 18 residues. V was pared by 0 bases and J by 2 bases, with 11 bases of the junction left unmatched. Here the CDR3 reads CASSQDPLFSGRAYEQYF. The CDR3 DNA follows: TGTGCCAGCAGCCAAGATCCTCTTTTTAGCGGGAGAGCCTACGAGCAGTACTTC.

Ten or more counts support this clonotype. The chain recombines TRBV11-2 with TRBJ1-1; D unclear. The V end lost 4 bases, the J end lost 0 bases, and 12 bases lay between the germline ends. The CDR3 has 15 amino acids. Looked up from germline, CDR1 is SGHAT and CDR2 is FQNNGV. CDR3: CASSYPRGMNTEAFF. CDR3 in DNA: TGTGCCAGCAGCTACCCCCGCGGCATGAACACTGAAGCTTTCTTT.

This clonotype has more than one count but fewer than ten. The chain combines TRBV12-3 or TRBV12-4 with TRBJ2-4; no clear D gene. The CDR3 covers 15 residues. Trimming took 6 bases from V and 0 from J, leaving 12 bases between them. The CDR3 bases are TGTGCCAGCAGAGATCGAACCCTAGCCAAAAACATTCAGTACTTC. It is translated as CASRDRTLAKNIQYF.

This clonotype has a handful of counts. The V and J genes are TRBV7-9 and TRBJ1-5; maybe TRBD1 (6 bases). CDR1 is SEHNR and CDR2 is FQNEAQ in the germline V gene (reference sequence). The CDR3 covers 16 residues. The germline V and J ends were trimmed by 5 bases and 3 bases, with 17 bases remaining between them. The CDR3 loop is CASSKDRIGDNQPQHF. The CDR3 DNA follows: TGTGCCAGCAGCAAGGACAGAATTGGGGACAATCAGCCCCAGCATTTT.

This clonotype was seen many times. The chain's CDR3 is CASSQGTQVSGNTIYF. For the CDR3, the DNA is TGTGCCAGCAGCCAAGGGACTCAAGTCTCTGGAAACACCATATATTTT. The chain carries TRBV3-1 and TRBJ1-3; no firm D call. The V gene's germline CDR1 is LGHDT and CDR2 YNNKEL (reference sequence). The germline V and J ends were trimmed by 1 base and 0 bases, with 10 bases remaining between them. There are 16 residues in the CDR3.

This clonotype was picked up a small number of times. The rearrangement uses TRBV28 and TRBJ2-7; tentative D call: TRBD2 (5 bases). The CDR3 contains 14 residues. V shed 5 bases and J shed 5 bases, with 16 bases lying between them. The germline gives CDR1 MDHEN, CDR2 SYDVKM. The CDR3 here is CASSEGGISDEQYF. CDR3 in DNA: TGTGCCAGCAGTGAGGGCGGTATTAGCGACGAGCAGTACTTC.

This clonotype has only a few counts. The chain employs TRBV10-3 and TRBJ1-1; D not certain. Germline lookup yields CDR1 ENHRY and CDR2 SYGVKD. This CDR3 is built from 11 residues. The ends were cut back, 9 bases at V and 1 base at J, with 6 bases in the middle. CDR3 protein: CAIGSNTEAFF. DNA of the CDR3: TGTGCCATAGGGTCGAACACTGAAGCTTTCTTT.

The rearrangement uses TRBV4-1 and TRBJ1-5; the D gene is possibly TRBD1 (6 bases). Germline V gene data show CDR1 as MGHRA and CDR2 as YSYEKL. The V gene lost 1 base and the J gene lost 13 bases, with 23 bases spanning the gap. The CDR3 is 16 amino acids. The CDR3: CASSQGDTLSNQAQHF. The CDR3 coding sequence is TGCGCCAGCAGCCAAGGGGACACCCTTAGCAATCAGGCGCAGCATTTT.

This clonotype occurred many times. The chain joins TRBV11-1 to TRBJ1-1; TRBD1 might be the D (6 bases). Per germline, CDR1 SGHAT and CDR2 FQDESV (reference sequence). Trimming pared 2 bases from V and 0 bases from J, leaving 10 bases between. The CDR3 is made up of 15 amino acids. The CDR3 is CASSLPGALNTEAFF. The CDR3 DNA follows: TGTGCCAGCAGCTTACCAGGGGCCCTGAACACTGAAGCTTTCTTT.

This clonotype was counted at least ten times. The chain combines TRBV10-3 with TRBJ2-4, with 7 bases identical to TRBD2. Germline-derived CDR1 and CDR2 are ENHRY and SYGVKD. The CDR3 is 17 residues long. V shed 2 bases and J 0 bases; nucleotides not matched to a gene: 7. CDR3 amino acids: CAISERSSGLAKNIQYF. CDR3 in DNA: TGTGCCATCAGTGAGAGGTCTAGCGGTTTAGCCAAAAACATTCAGTACTTC.

A note on this clonotype: Possible read error: a much larger clone is one base away. V and J are TRBV9 and TRBJ1-1, with D uncertain. The CDR3 has 15 amino acids. The germline V gene encodes CDR1 SGDLS and CDR2 YYNGEE. In DNA form, the CDR3 reads TGTGCCAGCAGCGTAGCTGGGCAAACGAACACTGAATCTTTCTTT. Translating gives CASSVAGQTNTESFF.

There are many counts of this clonotype. The chain has TRBV28 and TRBJ2-1, with no clear D. Trimming removed 6 bases from V and 2 bases from J, with 14 bases in between. CDR3 size: 15 residues. Germline CDR1 is MDHEN and CDR2 is SYDVKM. In DNA form, the CDR3 reads TGTGCCAGCAGAACCCGGACGGCAACCTACAATGAGCAGTTCTTC. It translates to CASRTRTATYNEQFF.

This clonotype has just a few counts. The DNA of the CDR3 is TGCAGTGCCACGGGCACCGTAGGGGGGCCAGGCTATGGCTACACCTTC. Its translation: CSATGTVGGPGYGYTF. The rearrangement joins TRBV20-1 to TRBJ1-2; D may be TRBD1 (6 bases). CDR3 length: 16 residues. Germline V gene lookup returns CDR1 DFQATT and CDR2 SNEGSKA (reference sequence). Trimming cost V 6 bases and J 4 bases, with 24 bases left between them.

The chain recombines TRBV20-1 with TRBJ2-1; 10 nucleotides match TRBD2. This CDR3 contains 18 residues. After removal of 6 bases from V and 3 bases from J, the junction contained 17 bases not matched to a gene. The germline V gene encodes CDR1 DFQATT and CDR2 SNEGSKA (reference sequence). The chain's CDR3 is CSATGTSGTPGVYNEQFF. The CDR3 DNA follows: TGCAGTGCCACGGGAACTAGCGGGACTCCAGGGGTCTACAATGAGCAGTTCTTC.

At least ten counts were recorded for this clonotype. The chain is built from TRBV11-2 and TRBJ1-3, with D maybe TRBD1 (6 bases). V was shortened by 1 base and J by 6 bases, with 13 bases between the two germline ends. Per germline, CDR1 SGHAT and CDR2 FQNNGV. The CDR3 runs to 15 residues. The CDR3 DNA reads as TGTGCCAGCAGCTTAGTTTCCGGACAGATAAACACCATATATTTT. Its protein is CASSLVSGQINTIYF.

The chain combines TRBV4-3 with TRBJ1-3; 7 nucleotides agree with TRBD1. V lost 2 bases to trimming and J lost 2 bases; unmatched junction nucleotides: 9. The germline gives CDR1 LGHNA, CDR2 YSLEER. The CDR3 is 17 amino acids. The CDR3 DNA reads as TGCGCCAGCAGCCAATCACAGGGGTCTGGAGCTGGAAACACCATATATTTT. This codes for CASSQSQGSGAGNTIYF.

V gene TRBV5-5 combines with J gene TRBJ1-2; possibly TRBD1 for D (5 bases). The CDR3 has 14 residues. Looked up from germline, CDR1 is SGHKS and CDR2 is YYEKEE (reference sequence). Trimming left V 4 bases short and J 5 bases short, with 15 bases between. The CDR3 sequence: CASSPLDTMYGYTF. The CDR3 DNA reads TGTGCCAGCAGCCCCCTGGACACTATGTATGGCTACACCTTC.